The entry that follows covers one TCR beta chain sequence. Its antigen target is currently unknown. No much larger clone is present one base from it, and per-base qualities are unavailable. Each collaborating institution followed its own protocols to collect whole blood in K2EDTA tubes. For TCRbeta analysis, collaborators shipped samples in one of three forms: frozen whole blood, isolated PBMCs, or DNA extracted from either of those sample types. The data were obtained in a study of blood T cell repertoires in COVID-19 (dated by TCRdb to between 2020 and 2021). Study-wide context: Samples from collaborators originated in the United States, Italy and Spain and spanned both the acute and convalescent phases of COVID-19. The dataset comprised deeply sampled blood TCRbeta repertoires from subjects exposed to, actively infected with, or recovered from COVID-19. The prospective study material was composed of cDNA or gDNA derived from T cells, B-cell-depleted T cells, or PBMCs. Samples were obtained from the ongoing ImmuneRACE study (first 160 participants) and from about 1,300 subjects provided by 6 global collaborators. Nearly every sample came with metadata listing a de-identified subject ID, COVID-19 status, age in years and sex. The repertoires were released in a freely available public database intended as a resource for research on the immune response to SARS-CoV-2. HLA class I and class II types, where available, came from metadata supplied by the sample provider rather than from assay-based typing.

What the study reported, not specific to this receptor: The quantity of clinical and demographic metadata differed by source and by participant and was supplied without curation.

TCRbeta CDR3 regions were amplified from genomic DNA by means of the immunoSEQ Assay, a bias-controlled multiplex PCR. Turning to the authors' computational methods: The number of nucleated cells in each sample was estimated by amplification of reference gene primers within the assay. To quantify the absolute abundance of each unique TCRbeta CDR3 rearrangement, sequence reads were collapsed and filtered. Productive Simpson clonality was computed per sample as the square root of Simpson's diversity index over productive rearrangements. TCRdb carries this immuneACCESS record with in-frame sequences only. Its versions omit some clonotypes, under half of them owing to an unresolved V gene in the studies checked, with the rest unexplained. The V and J calls and clone size were taken over from that table, and D and trimming were inferred from the DNA. The sample table contains about 170,000 clones; only one count was recorded for roughly four fifths of them. The ten largest clones add up to approximately 2.5% of the sample.

Source material: peripheral blood. The sequence was obtained from a human donor with acute or convalescent COVID-19. The donor label of this sample is uncertain.

The CDR3 is CAWTPKGTVAYEQYF. The nucleotides are TGTGCCTGGACTCCTAAAGGGACAGTTGCCTACGAGCAGTACTTC. The sequence is built from TRBV30 and TRBJ2-7, with 7 bases aligning to TRBD1. CDR1 and CDR2 (GTSNPN, SVGIG) derive from the germline V gene (reference sequence). V has 4 bases trimmed and J has 2 bases trimmed; junction bases matching no gene number 11. Including the terminal cysteine and phenylalanine, the CDR3 comprises 15 residues. Only the CDR3 DNA is retained, 45 bases long and in frame from the first base.